This T cell receptor (beta chain) was sequenced during a study of T cell responses to AZD1222 COVID-19 vaccine. The CDR3 spans 16 residues. Germline V lookup: CDR1 SEHNR, CDR2 FQNEAQ (reference sequence). Trimming removed 1 base at V and 0 bases at J, with 13 bases between. The data were produced by immunoSEQ multiplex PCR, yet TCRdb's version contains in-frame clones alone and is incomplete. The profile shows 120,000 or so clones, about nine tenths of them singletons. This TCR came from an adult in good health. The sample consisted of peripheral blood, taken on day 0 of AZD1222 vaccination. V usage is TRBV7-9 and J usage is TRBJ2-7, with a tentative D call TRBD1 (5 bases). This chain's CDR3 is CASSLGDSGASYEQYF. Written as DNA, the CDR3 is TGTGCCAGCAGCTTAGGAGATAGTGGGGCCTCCTACGAGCAGTACTTC.